A selection of T cell receptor beta chains follows, all from one sample in a study of shared clonotypes between healthy human individuals. Assay: immunoSEQ multiplex PCR; the TCRdb copy retains only in-frame clones and omits some. The sample lists 1.4 million or so clones, 98% occurring once. Input material: naive CD4+ T cells sorted from blood. These receptors were collected from a man aged 30-40 years in good health. Both conserved end residues are part of each CDR3. Fields, in order: clone size, J gene, D gene, V gene, CDR3 protein, CDR3 DNA. A D gene is named only where the DNA matches it firmly. Only part of the rows carry a size: once, few, many, or a class if the clone is expanded.

size: -; J: TRBJ2-1; D: -; V: TRBV30; CDR3: CAWTVTDSYNEQFF; DNA: TGTGCCTGGACGGTCACCGACAGCTACAATGAGCAGTTCTTC
size: once; J: TRBJ2-7; D: TRBD1; V: TRBV11-2; CDR3: CASSLVFRTGAPYEQYF; DNA: TGTGCCAGCAGCTTAGTGTTCCGGACAGGGGCCCCCTACGAGCAGTACTTC
size: -; J: TRBJ1-4; D: TRBD1; V: TRBV5-1; CDR3: CASSKDRGLFEKLFF; DNA: TGCGCCAGCAGCAAGGACAGGGGGCTTTTTGAAAAACTGTTTTTT
size: once; J: TRBJ1-3; D: -; V: TRBV7-2; CDR3: CASSPSHRTNGNTIYF; DNA: TGTGCCAGCAGTCCCTCGCACAGGACGAATGGAAACACCATATATTTT
size: -; J: TRBJ2-3; D: TRBD2; V: TRBV7-2; CDR3: CATFSGRETDTQYF; DNA: TGTGCCACCTTTAGCGGGAGAGAAACAGATACGCAGTATTTT
size: once; J: TRBJ2-7; D: TRBD1; V: TRBV18; CDR3: CASSEHRGTSYEQYF; DNA: TGTGCCAGCTCAGAACACAGGGGAACCTCCTACGAGCAGTACTTC
size: -; J: TRBJ2-2; D: -; V: TRBV19; CDR3: CASTRNQGTGELFF; DNA: TGTGCCAGTACCAGAAACCAGGGCACCGGGGAGCTGTTTTTT
size: -; J: TRBJ2-3; D: TRBD2; V: TRBV4-1; CDR3: CASSQGAGGLAGVPPLTDTQYF; DNA: TGCGCCAGCAGCCAAGGGGCCGGCGGACTAGCGGGAGTTCCTCCCCTCACAGATACGCAGTATTTT
size: once; J: TRBJ2-7; D: -; V: TRBV30; CDR3: CAIGPRGYEQYF; DNA: TGTGCAATCGGGCCGCGAGGCTACGAGCAGTACTTC
size: -; J: TRBJ2-7; D: TRBD2; V: TRBV5-1; CDR3: CASSPGRTSGSSYEQYF; DNA: TGCGCCAGCAGCCCGGGGCGCACTAGCGGGAGTTCGTACGAGCAGTACTTC
size: -; J: TRBJ2-3; D: -; V: TRBV4-1; CDR3: CASSPETVPSTDTQYF; DNA: TGCGCCAGCAGCCCTGAGACAGTCCCTAGCACAGATACGCAGTATTTT
size: -; J: TRBJ2-7; D: -; V: TRBV10-3; CDR3: CAISDNYEQYF; DNA: TGTGCCATCAGTGACAACTACGAGCAGTACTTC
size: -; J: TRBJ2-2; D: -; V: TRBV23-1; CDR3: CASSQGGSIGGGTGELFF; DNA: TGCGCCAGCAGTCAAGGGGGAAGTATCGGAGGTGGTACCGGGGAGCTGTTTTTT
size: -; J: TRBJ2-7; D: -; V: TRBV25-1; CDR3: CASRQDGRAYEQYF; DNA: TGTGCCAGCAGGCAAGACGGCAGGGCCTACGAGCAGTACTTC
size: -; J: TRBJ2-3; D: -; V: TRBV7-2; CDR3: CATALGFTDTQYF; DNA: TGTGCCACCGCCCTAGGATTTACAGATACGCAGTATTTT
size: -; J: TRBJ2-6; D: TRBD1; V: TRBV10-3; CDR3: CAISVGDSRYSGANVLTF; DNA: TGTGCCATCAGTGTAGGGGACAGTCGGTACTCTGGGGCCAACGTCCTGACTTTC
size: -; J: TRBJ1-1; D: -; V: TRBV7-2; CDR3: CASSFYSAGGAGTEAFF; DNA: TGTGCCAGCAGCTTCTACTCGGCGGGGGGCGCGGGCACTGAAGCTTTCTTT
size: -; J: TRBJ2-1; D: -; V: TRBV5-8; CDR3: CASSLVFGIEIEQFF; DNA: TGTGCCAGCAGCTTGGTCTTCGGGATCGAGATAGAGCAGTTCTTC
size: -; J: TRBJ2-4; D: -; V: TRBV5-4; CDR3: CASSLEIAKNIQYF; DNA: TGTGCCAGCAGCTTGGAGATAGCCAAAAACATTCAGTACTTC
size: -; J: TRBJ2-7; D: -; V: TRBV6-5; CDR3: CASRRTDGPYEQYF; DNA: TGTGCCAGCAGACGAACGGACGGCCCCTACGAGCAGTACTTC
size: -; J: TRBJ1-5; D: -; V: TRBV19; CDR3: CASSIGITRENQPQHF; DNA: TGTGCCAGTAGTATAGGTATTACAAGGGAGAATCAGCCCCAGCATTTT
size: -; J: TRBJ2-3; D: -; V: TRBV5-1; CDR3: CASSLTFAIADTQYF; DNA: TGCGCCAGCAGCCTTACTTTTGCGATCGCAGATACGCAGTATTTT
size: -; J: TRBJ2-7; D: -; V: TRBV5-1; CDR3: CASSPQNSYEQYF; DNA: TGCGCCAGCAGCCCTCAGAACTCCTACGAGCAGTACTTC
size: -; J: TRBJ2-3; D: -; V: TRBV5-1; CDR3: CASSPGDSTDTQYF; DNA: TGCGCCAGCAGCCCGGGGGACAGCACAGATACGCAGTATTTT
size: once; J: TRBJ1-2; D: TRBD1; V: TRBV7-3; CDR3: CASSPGQGEGYTF; DNA: TGTGCCAGCAGCCCAGGACAGGGAGAAGGCTACACCTTC
size: -; J: TRBJ2-1; D: TRBD2; V: TRBV29-1; CDR3: CSVDIAGLPNEQFF; DNA: TGCAGCGTTGACATAGCGGGACTACCCAATGAGCAGTTCTTC
size: -; J: TRBJ2-1; D: -; V: TRBV6-1; CDR3: CASILRETYNEQFF; DNA: TGTGCCAGCATTTTGAGGGAGACCTACAATGAGCAGTTCTTC
size: -; J: TRBJ1-2; D: -; V: TRBV7-9; CDR3: CASSYVTTLGYGYTF; DNA: TGTGCCAGCAGCTACGTTACCACCCTTGGCTATGGCTACACCTTC
size: -; J: TRBJ2-3; D: TRBD2; V: TRBV5-1; CDR3: CASSHLLAESTDTQYF; DNA: TGCGCCAGCAGCCACCTACTAGCGGAGTCCACAGATACGCAGTATTTT
size: -; J: TRBJ2-3; D: -; V: TRBV2; CDR3: CASSADTDTQYF; DNA: TGTGCCAGCAGTGCGGACACAGATACGCAGTATTTT
size: -; J: TRBJ2-7; D: -; V: TRBV10-2; CDR3: CASSELAEPSQQYF; DNA: TGCGCCAGCAGTGAACTAGCAGAACCTTCACAGCAGTACTTC
size: -; J: TRBJ1-3; D: -; V: TRBV30; CDR3: CAWTRVTGNTIYF; DNA: TGTGCCTGGACCCGGGTAACTGGAAACACCATATATTTT
size: -; J: TRBJ2-3; D: -; V: TRBV19; CDR3: CASSNWRADTQYF; DNA: TGTGCCAGTAGTAACTGGAGGGCAGATACGCAGTATTTT
size: -; J: TRBJ2-5; D: TRBD2; V: TRBV7-3; CDR3: CASSLSGGLETQYF; DNA: TGTGCCAGCAGCTTAAGCGGGGGGCTGGAGACCCAGTACTTC
size: -; J: TRBJ2-5; D: -; V: TRBV7-2; CDR3: CASSLRGRLGGETQYF; DNA: TGTGCCAGCAGCTTACGCGGGCGACTCGGAGGGGAGACCCAGTACTTC
size: -; J: TRBJ1-1; D: -; V: TRBV5-1; CDR3: CASSQPESRNTEAFF; DNA: TGCGCCAGCAGCCAACCGGAATCCAGGAACACTGAAGCTTTCTTT
size: -; J: TRBJ1-5; D: -; V: TRBV25-1; CDR3: CASRRGDRNQPQHF; DNA: TGTGCCAGCAGAAGAGGAGACCGCAATCAGCCCCAGCATTTT
size: -; J: TRBJ1-5; D: -; V: TRBV5-8; CDR3: CASSLVEGRNQPQHF; DNA: TGTGCCAGCAGCTTGGTTGAGGGGCGCAATCAGCCCCAGCATTTT
size: -; J: TRBJ2-3; D: -; V: TRBV9; CDR3: CASSVVGWSTDTQYF; DNA: TGTGCCAGCAGCGTAGTCGGATGGAGCACAGATACGCAGTATTTT
size: -; J: TRBJ1-2; D: -; V: TRBV7-2; CDR3: CASSPPVGGYTF; DNA: TGTGCCAGCAGCCCCCCGGTAGGTGGCTACACCTTC
size: -; J: TRBJ2-1; D: TRBD1; V: TRBV15; CDR3: CATSRDISGTGGFNEQFF; DNA: TGTGCCACCAGCAGAGATATTTCTGGGACAGGGGGCTTCAATGAGCAGTTCTTC
size: -; J: TRBJ2-7; D: -; V: TRBV18; CDR3: CASSIEATSYEQYF; DNA: TGTGCCAGCTCAATCGAGGCTACCTCCTACGAGCAGTACTTC
size: -; J: TRBJ2-2; D: -; V: TRBV28; CDR3: CASSLGVSGELFF; DNA: TGTGCCAGCAGTTTAGGAGTCTCCGGGGAGCTGTTTTTT